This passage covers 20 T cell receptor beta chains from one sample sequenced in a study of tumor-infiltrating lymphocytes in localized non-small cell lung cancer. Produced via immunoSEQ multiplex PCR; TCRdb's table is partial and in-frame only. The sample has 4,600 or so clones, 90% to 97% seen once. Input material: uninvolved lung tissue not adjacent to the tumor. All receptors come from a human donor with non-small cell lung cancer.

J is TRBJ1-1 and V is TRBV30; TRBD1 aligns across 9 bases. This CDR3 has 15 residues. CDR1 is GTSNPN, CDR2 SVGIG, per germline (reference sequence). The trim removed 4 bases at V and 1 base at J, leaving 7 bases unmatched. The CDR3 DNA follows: TGTGCCTGGATCGGACAGGGGCAAGGGAACACTGAAGCTTTCTTT. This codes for CAWIGQGQGNTEAFF.

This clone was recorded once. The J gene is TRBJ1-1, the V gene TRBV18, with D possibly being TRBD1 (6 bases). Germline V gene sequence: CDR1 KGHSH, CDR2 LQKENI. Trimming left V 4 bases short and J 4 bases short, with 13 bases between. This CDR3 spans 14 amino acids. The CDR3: CASSQTGWGTEAFF. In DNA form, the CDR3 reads TGTGCCAGCTCACAAACAGGGTGGGGCACTGAAGCTTTCTTT.

The CDR3 protein is CASSRTSGGAGDTQYF. Here the CDR3 DNA reads TGTGCCAGCAGCCGGACTAGCGGGGGGGCGGGAGATACGCAGTATTTT. The J gene is TRBJ2-3, the V gene TRBV7-9; 15 bases align to TRBD2. J lost 5 bases, V lost 5 bases, and 5 bases had no gene match. Germline CDR1 reads SEHNR; CDR2 reads FQNEAQ (reference sequence). This CDR3 contains 16 residues. The variable domain in full, with the rest retrieved from reference TRBV7-9 and TRBJ2-3, is DTGVSQNPRHKITKRGQNVTFRCDPISEHNRLYWYRQTLGQGPEFLTYFQNEAQLEKSRLLSDRFSAERPKGSFSTLEIQRTEQGDSAMYLCASSRTSGGAGDTQYFGPGTRLTVL.

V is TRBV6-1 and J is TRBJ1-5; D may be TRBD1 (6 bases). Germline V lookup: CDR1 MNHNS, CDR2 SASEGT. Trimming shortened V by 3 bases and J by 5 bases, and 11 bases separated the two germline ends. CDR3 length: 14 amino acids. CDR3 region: CASSDSQGYQPQHF. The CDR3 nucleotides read TGTGCCAGCAGTGACTCCCAGGGGTATCAGCCCCAGCATTTT.

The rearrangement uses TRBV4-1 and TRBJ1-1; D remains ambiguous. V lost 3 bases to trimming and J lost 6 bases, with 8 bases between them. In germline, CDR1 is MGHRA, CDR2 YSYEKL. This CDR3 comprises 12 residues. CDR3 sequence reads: CASSQGGAEAFF. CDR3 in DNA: TGCGCCAGCAGCCAGGGAGGCGCTGAAGCTTTCTTT.

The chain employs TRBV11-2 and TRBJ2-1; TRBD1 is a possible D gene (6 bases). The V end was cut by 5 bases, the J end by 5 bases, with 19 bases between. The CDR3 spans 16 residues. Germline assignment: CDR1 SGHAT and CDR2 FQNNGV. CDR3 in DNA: TGTGCCAGCAGCCCCTCCCGACAGGTAGGGAACAATGAGCAGTTCTTC. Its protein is CASSPSRQVGNNEQFF.

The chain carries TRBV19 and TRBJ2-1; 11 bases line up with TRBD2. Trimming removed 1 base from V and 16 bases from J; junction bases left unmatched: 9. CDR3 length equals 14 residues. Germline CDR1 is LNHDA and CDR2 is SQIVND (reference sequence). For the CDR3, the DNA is TGTGCCAGTAGTATAGGTCTTGGACTAGCGGGTCAATTCTTC. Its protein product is CASSIGLGLAGQFF.

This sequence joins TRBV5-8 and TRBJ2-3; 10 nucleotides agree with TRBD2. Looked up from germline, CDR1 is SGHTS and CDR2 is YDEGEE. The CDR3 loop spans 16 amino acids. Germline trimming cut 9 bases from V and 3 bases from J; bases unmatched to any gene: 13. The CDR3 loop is CATYSASGGATDTQYF. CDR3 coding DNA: TGTGCCACATACTCGGCTAGCGGGGGTGCAACAGATACGCAGTATTTT.

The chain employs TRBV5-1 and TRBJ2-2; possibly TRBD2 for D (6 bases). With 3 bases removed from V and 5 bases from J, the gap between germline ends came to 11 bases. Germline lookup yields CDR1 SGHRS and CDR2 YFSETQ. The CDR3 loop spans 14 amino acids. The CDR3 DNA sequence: TGCGCCAGCAGCTGGGAGGTTCCAACCGGGGAGCTGTTTTTT. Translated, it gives CASSWEVPTGELFF.

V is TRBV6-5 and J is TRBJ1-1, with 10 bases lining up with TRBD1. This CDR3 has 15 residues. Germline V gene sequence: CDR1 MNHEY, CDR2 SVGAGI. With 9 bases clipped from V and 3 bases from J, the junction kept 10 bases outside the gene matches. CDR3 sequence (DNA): TGTGCCAGTTGGACAGGGGGAATGTCGGACACTGAAGCTTTCTTT. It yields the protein CASWTGGMSDTEAFF.

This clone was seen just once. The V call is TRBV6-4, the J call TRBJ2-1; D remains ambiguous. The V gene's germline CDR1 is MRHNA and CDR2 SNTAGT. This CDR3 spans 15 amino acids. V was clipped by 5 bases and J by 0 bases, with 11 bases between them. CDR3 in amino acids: CASSSGAHSYNEQFF. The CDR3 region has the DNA TGTGCCAGCAGTTCAGGAGCGCACTCCTACAATGAGCAGTTCTTC.

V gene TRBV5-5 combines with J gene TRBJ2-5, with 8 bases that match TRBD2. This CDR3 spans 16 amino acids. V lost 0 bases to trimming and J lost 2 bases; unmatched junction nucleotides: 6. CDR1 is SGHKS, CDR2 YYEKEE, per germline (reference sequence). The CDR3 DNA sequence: TGTGCCAGCAGCTTGGCTGCCCTAGCGGGTCAAGAGACCCAGTACTTC. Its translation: CASSLAALAGQETQYF.

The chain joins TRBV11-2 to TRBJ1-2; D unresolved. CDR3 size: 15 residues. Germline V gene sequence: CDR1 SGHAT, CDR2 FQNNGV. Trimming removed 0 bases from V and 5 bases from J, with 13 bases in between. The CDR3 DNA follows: TGTGCCAGCAGCTTAGATCTAGGTACAGAGTATGGCTACACCTTC. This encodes CASSLDLGTEYGYTF.

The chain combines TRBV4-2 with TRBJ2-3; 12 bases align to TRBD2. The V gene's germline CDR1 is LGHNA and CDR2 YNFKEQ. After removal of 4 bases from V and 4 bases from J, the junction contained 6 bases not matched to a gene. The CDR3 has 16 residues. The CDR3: CASSLNLAGGPDTQYF. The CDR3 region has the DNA TGTGCCAGCAGCCTAAACCTAGCGGGGGGGCCAGATACGCAGTATTTT.

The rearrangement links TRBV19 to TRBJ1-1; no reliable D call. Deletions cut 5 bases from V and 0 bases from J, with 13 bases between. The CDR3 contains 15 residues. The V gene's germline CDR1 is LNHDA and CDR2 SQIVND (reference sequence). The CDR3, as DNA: TGTGCCAGTAGTTTCCACCGAACGGTGAACACTGAAGCTTTCTTT. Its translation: CASSFHRTVNTEAFF.

DNA for the CDR3: TGTGCCAGCAGAGCGACTAGCCCGACTTCAAATGAGCAGTTCTTC. Translated, it gives CASRATSPTSNEQFF. The V call is TRBV6-5, the J call TRBJ2-1, with 7 bases aligning to TRBD2. CDR3 length: 15 amino acids. Germline lookup yields CDR1 MNHEY and CDR2 SVGAGI. V shed 6 bases, J shed 7 bases, and the junction held 12 bases outside the gene matches.

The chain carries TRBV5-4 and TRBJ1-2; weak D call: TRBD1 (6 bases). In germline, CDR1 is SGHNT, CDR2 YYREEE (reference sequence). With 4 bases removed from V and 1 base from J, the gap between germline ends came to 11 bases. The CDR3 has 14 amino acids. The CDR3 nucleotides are TGTGCCAGCAGCACACAGGGTTTTAACTATGGCTACACCTTC. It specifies CASSTQGFNYGYTF.

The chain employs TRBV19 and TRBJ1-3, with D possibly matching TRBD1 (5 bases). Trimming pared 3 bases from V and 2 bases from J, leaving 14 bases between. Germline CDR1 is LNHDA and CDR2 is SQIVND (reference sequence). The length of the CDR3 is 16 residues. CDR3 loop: CASSIGQVYAGNTIYF. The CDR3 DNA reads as TGTGCCAGTAGTATTGGACAAGTCTATGCTGGAAACACCATATATTTT.

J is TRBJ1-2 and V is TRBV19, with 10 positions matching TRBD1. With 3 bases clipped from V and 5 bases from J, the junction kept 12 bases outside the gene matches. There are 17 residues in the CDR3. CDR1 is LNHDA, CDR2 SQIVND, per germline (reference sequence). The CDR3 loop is CASSMGPTGGFWYGYTF. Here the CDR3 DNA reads TGTGCCAGTAGTATGGGCCCGACAGGGGGCTTCTGGTATGGCTACACCTTC.

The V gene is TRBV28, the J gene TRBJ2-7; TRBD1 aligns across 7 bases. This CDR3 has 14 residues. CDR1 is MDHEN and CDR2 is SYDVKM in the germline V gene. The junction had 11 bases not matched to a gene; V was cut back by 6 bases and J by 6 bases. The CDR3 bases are TGTGCCAGCAGCCCGGGACAGTACACGAGCGAGCAGTACTTC. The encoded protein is CASSPGQYTSEQYF.